Each of the 7 T cell receptor beta chains below was sequenced from the same sample in a study of regulatory T cells in long-lasting Graves disease. The sample's time point: newly diagnosed GD, antithyroid drugs for less than 3 months. Isolated PBMC RNA provided the starting material for the TCR library. TCR beta libraries were built with iRepertoire HTBI primers and Arm-PCR of CDR3 regions. One entry per CDR3 protein results from TCRdb running MiXCR on the multiplex PCR reads. Found here are 550,000 to 700,000 distinct CDR3 sequences, around 15% of them singletons; the top ten hold about 11%. This sample was also put to use in a study of T cells in Graves' hyperthyroidism and ophthalmopathy.

Sequenced here: peripheral blood mononuclear cells (PBMCs), sampled at new diagnosis, from a patient treated with antithyroid drugs. The receptor set was obtained from a man aged 18 to 35 with Graves disease.

CDR3 residues: CSAVQSGRGLSNQPQHF. The DNA of the CDR3 is TGCAGTGCGGTTCAATCCGGTAGGGGGTTGAGCAATCAGCCCCAGCATTTT. This chain connects TRBV20-1 to TRBJ1-5; possible D gene TRBD1, 6 bases. Germline CDR1 and CDR2: DFQATT and SNEGSKA (reference sequence). Trimming shortened V by 6 bases and J by 1 base, and 22 bases separated the two germline ends. The CDR3 spans 17 residues.

This clonotype was seen at least ten times. The rearrangement joins TRBV20-1 to TRBJ1-6; no clear D gene. Trimming took off 0 bases at V and 3 bases at J, with 12 bases between the two ends. Germline loops: CDR1 DFQATT, CDR2 SNEGSKA (reference sequence). The CDR3 is 16 amino acids. The CDR3 protein is CSAREAEGGYNSPLHF. CDR3 coding DNA: TGCAGTGCTAGAGAGGCTGAAGGAGGCTATAATTCACCCCTCCACTTT.

This clonotype was detected a few times. J is TRBJ2-3 and V is TRBV29-1; either TRBD1 or TRBD2 may supply D (5 bases each). The CDR3 sequence is 14 residues long. Between the trimmed V and J ends, which lost 0 bases and 6 bases, there was a span of 13 bases. CDR1 is SQVTM, CDR2 ANQGSEA, per germline. CDR3 nucleotides: TGCAGCGTTGAAGATAGGTGGGGGTATGATACGCAGTATTTT. It encodes CSVEDRWGYDTQYF.

This chain connects TRBV10-1 to TRBJ2-1; 8 positions agree with TRBD2. The CDR3 is 14 amino acids. Germline V gives CDR1 WNHNN, CDR2 SYGVQD (reference sequence). V shed 10 bases and J 10 bases; nucleotides not matched to a gene: 15. The DNA for the CDR3 is TGCGCCACCTCTTCGACTAGCGCGCGGTGGGAGCAGTTCTTC. Amino acids: CATSSTSARWEQFF.

V is TRBV19 and J is TRBJ1-4, with 7 nucleotides matching TRBD1. CDR1 and CDR2 (germline): LNHDA, SQIVND (reference sequence). This CDR3 spans 19 amino acids. Trimming removed 4 bases from V and 0 bases from J; junction bases left unmatched: 14. CDR3 sequence: CASSTSARGPLTTNEKLFF. CDR3 bases: TGTGCCAGTAGTACCTCAGCAAGGGGGCCCTTGACAACTAATGAAAAACTGTTTTTT.

This clonotype was recorded at least ten times. The V call is TRBV18, the J call TRBJ2-7; 12 positions match TRBD1. The J segment lost 5 bases and the V segment lost 3 bases, leaving 8 bases of the junction unmatched. The CDR3 length is 16 residues. CDR1 KGHSH and CDR2 LQKENI come from the germline V gene. The CDR3 DNA sequence: TGTGCCAGCTCACCTACCCCGGGACAGGGGGCGAACGAGCAGTACTTC. It specifies CASSPTPGQGANEQYF.

This clonotype was observed a few times. The chain links TRBV5-1 to TRBJ1-2; D gene ambiguous. This CDR3 has 15 residues. Trimming pared 0 bases from V and 2 bases from J, leaving 11 bases between. Germline values: CDR1 SGHRS, CDR2 YFSETQ. In DNA form, the CDR3 reads TGCGCCAGCAGCTTGGCCTATAATGGGAACTATGGCTACACCTTC. Translated, it gives CASSLAYNGNYGYTF.